The 32 T cell receptor beta chains reported below all come from one sample, sequenced in a study of T-cell reconstitution after alpha-beta-depleted transplantation in children. This sample's TCRbeta library carried unique molecular identifier barcodes. TCRdb passed the PCR reads through MiXCR, listing each CDR3 protein once. Among about 610,000 distinct CDR3 sequences listed, 25% to 30% were seen once. This material consisted of PBMCs, taken before TCRalphabeta/CD19-depleted stem cell transplant. The receptors originated from a boy younger than two with Wiskott-Aldrich syndrome, due to receive a stem cell transplant.

This clonotype was recorded a few times. In DNA, the CDR3 is TGTGCCACCCAGGGGGTTTTCTACAATGAGCAGTTCTTC. Translation gives CATQGVFYNEQFF. The chain combines TRBV10-3 with TRBJ2-1; TRBD1 agrees at 7 bases. V was pared by 10 bases and J by 3 bases, with 6 bases of the junction left unmatched. The CDR3 is 13 amino acids. Germline V lookup: CDR1 ENHRY, CDR2 SYGVKD.

In this sample, this clonotype turned up a few times. The V and J genes are TRBV9 and TRBJ2-1; D unresolved. Trimming removed 3 bases from V and 0 bases from J, with 10 bases in between. The CDR3 spans 15 residues. From germline, CDR1 is SGDLS and CDR2 YYNGEE. The DNA of the CDR3 is TGTGCCAGCAGCGCCCATGGAAACTCCTACAATGAGCAGTTCTTC. Protein: CASSAHGNSYNEQFF.

This clonotype was recorded a few times. V usage is TRBV3-1 and J usage is TRBJ1-2; D is ambiguous. This CDR3 is built from 13 residues. In germline, CDR1 is LGHDT, CDR2 YNNKEL (reference sequence). Trimming took off 5 bases at V and 5 bases at J, with 12 bases between the two ends. CDR3 residues: CASSRRGEYGYTF. In DNA form, the CDR3 reads TGTGCCAGCAGCAGGCGCGGGGAGTATGGCTACACCTTC.

The V and J genes are TRBV30 and TRBJ2-1, with 13 bases lining up with TRBD2. V was pared by 5 bases and J by 2 bases, with 12 bases of the junction left unmatched. This CDR3 is 18 amino acids long. CDR1 is GTSNPN and CDR2 is SVGIG in the germline V gene (reference sequence). CDR3 nucleotides: TGTGCCTGGGGACGCTGGACTAGCGGGAGTGCGACCTACAATGAGCAGTTCTTC. Translating it yields CAWGRWTSGSATYNEQFF.

This clonotype was counted a few times. The J gene is TRBJ2-7, the V gene TRBV27, with 9 bases fitting TRBD1. Unmatched junction bases numbered 10, after V lost 5 bases and J lost 2 bases. Germline V CDR1 and CDR2: MNHEY, SMNVEV (reference sequence). The CDR3 is made up of 16 amino acids. The CDR3 nucleotides read TGTGCCAGCAGTCGCAACTCGGGACAGGGAGCCTACGAGCAGTACTTC. It is translated as CASSRNSGQGAYEQYF.

This clonotype has only a few counts. V gene TRBV5-1 combines with J gene TRBJ1-2; TRBD1 is a possible D gene (6 bases). Germline-derived CDR1 and CDR2 are SGHRS and YFSETQ. With 4 bases removed from V and 8 bases from J, the gap between germline ends came to 15 bases. There are 13 residues in the CDR3. CDR3 sequence (DNA): TGCGCCAGCAGCCCGGTCAGGGGATTGGGCTACACCTTC. Protein sequence: CASSPVRGLGYTF.

This clonotype was seen more than once but under ten times. The rearrangement links TRBV7-7 to TRBJ2-1; D possibly uses TRBD1 or TRBD2 (5 bases each). The CDR3 totals 13 residues. Trimming took 5 bases from V and 5 from J, leaving 10 bases between them. The germline V gene encodes CDR1 SSHAT and CDR2 FNYEAQ (reference sequence). The CDR3 spells CASSPGTDNEQFF. Written as DNA, the CDR3 is TGTGCCAGCAGCCCAGGGACGGACAATGAGCAGTTCTTC.

The chain has TRBV10-3 and TRBJ2-7; TRBD2 aligns across 10 bases. From germline, CDR1 is ENHRY and CDR2 SYGVKD. V trimming: 6 bases; J trimming: 4 bases; junction bases outside the gene matches: 6. CDR3 length: 14 residues. The CDR3 protein is CAIREREGGYEQYF. CDR3 nucleotide sequence: TGTGCCATCAGGGAGCGGGAGGGAGGGTACGAGCAGTACTTC.

This clonotype was observed a few times. The DNA of the CDR3 is TGCAGCGTTGGGGCAGGGGTAGGCTATGGCTACACCTTC. Protein: CSVGAGVGYGYTF. This chain connects TRBV29-1 to TRBJ1-2; a weak D match, TRBD1 (6 bases). The length of the CDR3 is 13 residues. V was shortened by 4 bases and J by 4 bases, with 13 bases between the two germline ends. CDR1 is SQVTM and CDR2 is ANQGSEA in the germline V gene.

As concerns this clonotype: Sequence at one end of the junction differs from germline and may be a read error. This rearrangement joins TRBV5-1 to TRBJ2-6; 13 positions agree with TRBD2. This CDR3 comprises 19 residues. Germline assignment: CDR1 SGHRS and CDR2 YFSETQ. CDR3 DNA: TGCGCCAGCAGCTTGCCTCAGGGACTAGCGGGATTTGGGACCAACGTCCTGACTTTC. It translates to CASSLPQGLAGFGTNVLTF.

This clonotype was observed a handful of times. This rearrangement joins TRBV29-1 to TRBJ2-3; possibly TRBD2 for D (7 bases). Germline CDR1 is SQVTM and CDR2 is ANQGSEA. V dropped 1 base and J dropped 4 bases, with 24 bases sitting between them. This CDR3 contains 18 residues. CDR3 nucleotides: TGCAGCGTTGAAGTGTACTCTTCCACAGGGAGGGAGTCAGATACGCAGTATTTT. Protein: CSVEVYSSTGRESDTQYF.

The J gene is TRBJ2-7, the V gene TRBV20-1; 11 positions match TRBD2. J gave up 6 bases and V 0 bases, and 10 bases lay outside the gene matches. The CDR3 is made up of 16 amino acids. CDR1 and CDR2 (germline): DFQATT, SNEGSKA (reference sequence). The CDR3 reads CSAREGLTSGKGEQYF. CDR3 nucleotide sequence: TGCAGTGCTAGAGAGGGGCTGACTAGCGGGAAGGGCGAGCAGTACTTC.

This clonotype appeared a few times. V is TRBV12-3 or TRBV12-4 and J is TRBJ2-5; TRBD1 is a possible D gene (6 bases). The ends were cut back, 2 bases at V and 4 bases at J, with 11 bases in the middle. The CDR3 sequence is 14 residues long. CDR3 loop: CASSLNRVVETQYF. As DNA, the CDR3 is TGTGCCAGCAGTTTAAACAGGGTCGTAGAGACCCAGTACTTC.

This clonotype was seen only once. The chain links TRBV7-6 to TRBJ2-7; D tentatively reads TRBD1 or TRBD2 (5 bases each). CDR3 length equals 14 residues. Per germline, CDR1 SGHVS and CDR2 FNYEAQ. V lost 5 bases and J lost 3, with 14 bases in between. CDR3 nucleotide sequence: TGTGCCAGCAGCGGAAGGGACGGATACTACGAGCAGTACTTC. This sequence encodes CASSGRDGYYEQYF.

The chain joins TRBV12-3 or TRBV12-4 to TRBJ2-7; D may be TRBD1 or TRBD2 (5 bases each). This CDR3 comprises 14 residues. Trimming removed 2 bases from V and 2 bases from J, with 10 bases in between. The CDR3 nucleotides are TGTGCCAGCAGTTTACAACTGGGACCCTACGAGCAGTACTTC. Its protein product is CASSLQLGPYEQYF.

The chain recombines TRBV4-1 with TRBJ2-5, with D possibly being TRBD2 (6 bases). The CDR3 runs 15 residues. The germline CDR1 and CDR2 sequences are MGHRA and YSYEKL. With 3 bases removed from V and 1 base from J, the gap between germline ends came to 12 bases. The CDR3 coding sequence is TGCGCCAGCAGCCAGCTCCGGGACTCCCAAGAGACCCAGTACTTC. As protein: CASSQLRDSQETQYF.

The J gene is TRBJ2-3, the V gene TRBV3-1; possibly TRBD1 for D (5 bases). This CDR3 contains 15 residues. Germline values: CDR1 LGHDT, CDR2 YNNKEL (reference sequence). V lost 0 bases and J 2 bases, leaving 9 bases between the germline ends. In DNA form, the CDR3 reads TGTGCCAGCAGCCAAGAGGGGCAGTACACAGATACGCAGTATTTT. Amino acids: CASSQEGQYTDTQYF.

The chain couples TRBV12-3 or TRBV12-4 to TRBJ1-4; tentative D call: TRBD1 (6 bases). CDR3 size: 17 residues. Trimming left V 6 bases short and J 4 bases short, with 21 bases between. CDR3 nucleotides: TGTGCCAGCAGCCCGAGATGGACAGTTACAGATAATGAAAAACTGTTTTTT. The encoded protein is CASSPRWTVTDNEKLFF.

A few counts support this clonotype. The chain is built from TRBV20-1 and TRBJ1-1, with a weak D call TRBD1 (6 bases). The CDR3 has 13 residues. From germline, CDR1 is DFQATT and CDR2 SNEGSKA (reference sequence). Trimming left V 1 base short and J 4 bases short, with 10 bases between. For the CDR3, the DNA is TGCAGTGCTAGAGCATCAGGGGCCACTGAAGCTTTCTTT. Protein: CSARASGATEAFF.

Only a few counts were recorded for this clonotype. The chain employs TRBV20-1 and TRBJ2-1; possibly TRBD2 for D (6 bases). This CDR3 spans 15 amino acids. Germline assignment: CDR1 DFQATT and CDR2 SNEGSKA (reference sequence). Trimming shortened V by 1 base and J by 6 bases, and 16 bases separated the two germline ends. The CDR3 reads CSARVPGDMFNEQFF. In nucleotides, the CDR3 is TGCAGTGCTAGAGTACCGGGAGACATGTTCAATGAGCAGTTCTTC.

The chain combines TRBV10-2 with TRBJ1-2; D perhaps matches TRBD1 (5 bases). Per germline, CDR1 WSHSY and CDR2 SAAADI. Trimming took off 5 bases at V and 4 bases at J, with 14 bases between the two ends. This CDR3 spans 14 amino acids. For the CDR3, the DNA is TGCGCCAGCAGTTGGGATGGGGACCTCTATGGCTACACCTTC. This gives the protein CASSWDGDLYGYTF.

This clonotype has just a few counts. J is TRBJ2-4 and V is TRBV12-3 or TRBV12-4, with TRBD2 as a possible D gene (6 bases). Trimming removed 3 bases from V and 9 bases from J, with 12 bases in between. The CDR3 is 13 amino acids. The CDR3 nucleotides are TGTGCCAGCAGTTTGAAACGGGAGACCATTCAGTACTTC. This translates into CASSLKRETIQYF.

The V call is TRBV5-1, the J call TRBJ1-3; TRBD1 agrees at 8 bases. This CDR3 region has 16 residues. Germline V lookup: CDR1 SGHRS, CDR2 YFSETQ. The junction had 4 bases not matched to a gene; V was cut back by 0 bases and J by 2 bases. The DNA of the CDR3 is TGCGCCAGCAGCTTGGACCCAGGGGGCCCTGGAAACACCATATATTTT. This sequence encodes CASSLDPGGPGNTIYF.

This clonotype was detected a few times. The rearrangement joins TRBV10-3 to TRBJ2-1; 7 bases fit TRBD2. This CDR3 spans 13 amino acids. V was clipped by 10 bases and J by 3 bases; unmatched bases: 6. Germline lookup yields CDR1 ENHRY and CDR2 SYGVKD. The CDR3 bases are TGTGCCAGTAGCGGGTCGATCTACAATGAGCAGTTCTTC. Encoded protein: CASSGSIYNEQFF.

The V gene is TRBV12-3 or TRBV12-4, the J gene TRBJ2-5, with 9 bases identical to TRBD2. V lost 5 bases to trimming and J lost 4 bases; unmatched junction nucleotides: 8. CDR3 length: 15 amino acids. The CDR3 DNA reads TGTGCCAGCAGTCGATTAGCGGGAGCTAGAGAGACCCAGTACTTC. Encoded protein: CASSRLAGARETQYF.

This chain links TRBV12-3 or TRBV12-4 with TRBJ2-1; D assignment may be TRBD1 or TRBD2 (5 bases each). Between the trimmed V and J ends, which lost 8 bases and 4 bases, there was a span of 15 bases. The CDR3 is 14 amino acids. CDR3 loop: CASGPGRSYNEQFF. CDR3 bases: TGTGCCAGCGGACCGGGACGGTCATACAATGAGCAGTTCTTC.

Here the CDR3 DNA reads TGCAGTGCTAGTGGGCAGAGCACAGATACGCAGTATTTT. This codes for CSASGQSTDTQYF. This chain connects TRBV20-1 to TRBJ2-3; the D is unclear. CDR3 length equals 13 residues. The germline V and J ends were trimmed by 3 bases and 0 bases, with 7 bases remaining between them. Per germline, CDR1 DFQATT and CDR2 SNEGSKA (reference sequence).

This chain joins TRBV7-2 and TRBJ2-3; D gene unclear. The V end was cut by 1 base, the J end by 1 base, with 9 bases between. CDR3 length equals 15 residues. Germline-derived CDR1 and CDR2 are SGHTA and FQGNSA. The CDR3 loop is CASSLVFWGTDTQYF. The DNA of the CDR3 is TGTGCCAGCAGCTTAGTATTTTGGGGCACAGATACGCAGTATTTT.

The chain has TRBV5-6 and TRBJ2-1, with 7 bases matching TRBD2. V shed 2 bases, J shed 9 bases, and the junction held 20 bases outside the gene matches. The CDR3 is made up of 18 amino acids. Germline V lookup: CDR1 SGHDT, CDR2 YYEEEE. CDR3 residues: CASSFQVLAEDFDSEQFF. DNA of the CDR3: TGTGCCAGCAGCTTTCAGGTCCTAGCGGAGGACTTTGACAGTGAGCAGTTCTTC.

This clonotype has a handful of counts. The chain links TRBV5-1 to TRBJ2-2; a weak D match, TRBD2 (5 bases). Germline CDR1 SGHRS, CDR2 YFSETQ. The CDR3 is made up of 16 amino acids. Trimming left V 4 bases short and J 5 bases short, with 18 bases between. CDR3 sequence: CASSPPRRTQTGELFF. Written as DNA, the CDR3 is TGCGCCAGCAGCCCGCCGAGGCGGACTCAGACCGGGGAGCTGTTTTTT. Full variable domain (remainder filled in from reference TRBV5-1 and TRBJ2-2): KAGVTQTPRYLIKTRGQQVTLSCSPISGHRSVSWYQQTPGQGLQFLFEYFSETQRNKGNFPGRFSGRQFSNSRSEMNVSTLELGDSALYLCASSPPRRTQTGELFFGEGSRLTVL.

In this sample, this clonotype turned up a few times. The rearrangement joins TRBV15 to TRBJ2-3; the match to TRBD2 covers 9 bases. CDR3 length: 15 amino acids. Germline lookup yields CDR1 LNHNV and CDR2 YYDKDF (reference sequence). V was clipped by 1 base and J by 5 bases; unmatched bases: 4. CDR3 amino acids: CATSRGAGGLDTQYF. The CDR3 coding sequence is TGTGCCACCAGCAGAGGGGCGGGAGGGCTAGATACGCAGTATTTT.

The DNA for the CDR3 is TGCAGTGCTAAGCCAGGGACTATTTACACAGATACGCAGTATTTT. The encoded protein is CSAKPGTIYTDTQYF. The genes are TRBV20-1 and TRBJ2-3; 7 nucleotides align to TRBD2. Germline CDR1 and CDR2: DFQATT and SNEGSKA (reference sequence). The CDR3 loop spans 15 amino acids. V lost 4 bases and J lost 2; bases outside the gene matches: 9.